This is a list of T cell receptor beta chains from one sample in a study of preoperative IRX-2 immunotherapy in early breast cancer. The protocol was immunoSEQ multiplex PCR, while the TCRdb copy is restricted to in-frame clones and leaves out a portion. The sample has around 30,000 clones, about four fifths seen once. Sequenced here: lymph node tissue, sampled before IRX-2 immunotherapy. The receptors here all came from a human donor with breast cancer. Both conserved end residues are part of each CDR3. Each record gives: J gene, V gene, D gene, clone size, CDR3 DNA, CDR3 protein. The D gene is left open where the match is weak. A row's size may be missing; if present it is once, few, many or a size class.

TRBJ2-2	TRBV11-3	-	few	TGTGCCAGCAGCCTTACCGGGGTCCCCGGGGAGCTGTTTTTT	CASSLTGVPGELFF
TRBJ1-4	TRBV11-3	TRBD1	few	TGTGCCAGCAGCCCAAAGACAGGGCCTCATGAAAAACTGTTTTTT	CASSPKTGPHEKLFF
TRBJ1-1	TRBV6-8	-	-	TGTGCCAGTTTAACTTTGAACACTGAAGCTTTCTTT	CASLTLNTEAFF
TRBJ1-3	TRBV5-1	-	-	TGCGCCAGCAGCGCGGACTTATCTGGAAACACCATATATTTT	CASSADLSGNTIYF
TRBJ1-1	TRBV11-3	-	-	TGTGCCAGCAGCTTAGGAGGGCTTACAGAGGGAACTGAAGCTTTCTTT	CASSLGGLTEGTEAFF
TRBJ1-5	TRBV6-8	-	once	TGTGCCAGCAGTTGGGACCGAGTATATAGCAATCAGCCCCAGCATTTT	CASSWDRVYSNQPQHF
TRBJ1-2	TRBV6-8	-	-	TGTGCCAGCAGTTACGTCGGCCAAAACTATGGCTACACCTTC	CASSYVGQNYGYTF
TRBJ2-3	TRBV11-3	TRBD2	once	TGTGCCAGCAGCTCCAAAGCGGGGGGGCGCACAGATACGCAGTATTTT	CASSSKAGGRTDTQYF
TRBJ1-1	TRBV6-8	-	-	TGTGCCATCAGTGCACGACAGGAGTCGAACACTGAAGCTTTCTTT	CAISARQESNTEAFF
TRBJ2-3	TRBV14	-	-	TGTGCCAGCAGCCAAGAATTCGGCAGAGGAGGTGAAGATGCGCAGTATTTT	CASSQEFGRGGEDAQYF
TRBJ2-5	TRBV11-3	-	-	TGTGCCAGCAGCCGATTTGAGGGAAAGGAGACCCAGTACTTC	CASSRFEGKETQYF
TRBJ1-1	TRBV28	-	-	TGTGCCAGCAGCTCCGATACAGGAATGAACACTGAAGCTTTCTTT	CASSSDTGMNTEAFF
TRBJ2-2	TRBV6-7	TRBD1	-	TGTGCCAGCAGTTGGACAGGGTTTGACACCGGGGAGCTGTTTTTT	CASSWTGFDTGELFF
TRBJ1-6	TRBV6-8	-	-	TGTGCCAGCAGTTACAGGGGTTCACCCCTCCACTTT	CASSYRGSPLHF
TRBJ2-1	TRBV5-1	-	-	TGCGCCAGCAGCCCCGGCACCAGTAACTCCTACAATGAGCAGTTCTTC	CASSPGTSNSYNEQFF
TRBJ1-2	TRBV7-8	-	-	TGTGCCAGCAGCTTTGGGCAGAACTATGGCTACACCTTC	CASSFGQNYGYTF
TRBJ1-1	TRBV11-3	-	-	TGTGCCAGCAGCTTAGATAGGGTACGGAACACTGAAGCTTTCTTT	CASSLDRVRNTEAFF
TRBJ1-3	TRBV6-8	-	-	TGTGCCAGCAGCCGCTTCCCCGGGACTCCTGGAAACACCATATATTTT	CASSRFPGTPGNTIYF
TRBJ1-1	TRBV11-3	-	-	TGTGCCAGCAGCCAAGTCGGTGTAGACAGGATATTGAACACTGAAGCTTTCTTT	CASSQVGVDRILNTEAFF
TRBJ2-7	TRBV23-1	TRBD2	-	TGCGCCAGCAGCCAAGGGGATAGCGGGGACTGGGAGCAGTACTTC	CASSQGDSGDWEQYF
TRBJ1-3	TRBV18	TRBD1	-	TGTGCCAGCTCACCGAAACAGGGGCTCAAGGGAAACACCATATATTTT	CASSPKQGLKGNTIYF
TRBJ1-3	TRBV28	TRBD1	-	TGTGCCAGCAGAATCCTAACAGGGGGCTTTGGAAACACCATATATTTT	CASRILTGGFGNTIYF
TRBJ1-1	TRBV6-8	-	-	TGTGCCAGCAGTTACTCGAGGGCCAGGCTGAACACTGAAGCTTTCTTT	CASSYSRARLNTEAFF
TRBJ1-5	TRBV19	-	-	TGTGCCAGTAGTGGGGGCAGAGTGGTCAGGGATCAGCCCCAGCATTTT	CASSGGRVVRDQPQHF
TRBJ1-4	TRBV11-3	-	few	TGTGCCAGCAGCTTGAAAGTGGCATATCATGAAAAACTGTTTTTT	CASSLKVAYHEKLFF
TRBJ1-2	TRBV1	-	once	TGCGCCAGCAGCCAAGGAGGGACAGGGGAGCGCGGCTACACCTTC	CASSQGGTGERGYTF
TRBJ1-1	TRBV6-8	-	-	TGTGCCATCGGGGGTCCTAACACTGAAGCTTTCTTT	CAIGGPNTEAFF
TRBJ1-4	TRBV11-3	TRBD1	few	TGTGCCAGCAGCTTGGACAGGTTGAATGAAAAACTGTTTTTT	CASSLDRLNEKLFF
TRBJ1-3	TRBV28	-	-	TGTGCCAGCAGTTTTCGTCACAGGGCCTCTGGAAACACCATATATTTT	CASSFRHRASGNTIYF
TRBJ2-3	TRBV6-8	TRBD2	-	TGTGCCAGCAGTGCTGGGACTAGCGGGGGAATAACGGGAACAGATACGCAGTATTTT	CASSAGTSGGITGTDTQYF
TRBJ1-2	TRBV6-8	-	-	TGTGCCAGCAGGATAGACGGGGATGTTTATGGCTACACCTTC	CASRIDGDVYGYTF
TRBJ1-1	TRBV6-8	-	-	TGTGCCAGCAGCTCCGAGCCCCAGATGAACACTGAAGCTTTCTTT	CASSSEPQMNTEAFF
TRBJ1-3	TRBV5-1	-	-	TGCGCCAGCAGGCCAACGGCCCAGGGGAAGGGGGACACCATATATTTT	CASRPTAQGKGDTIYF